Listed here is a single T cell receptor (beta chain). Its cognate antigen is unknown. This entry belongs to a study of shared clonotypes between healthy human individuals. Background on the study: The cohort had two women and three men, ages 18 to 49. General study results and limits: Measured sharing among donors was expected to vary with sequencing depth.

There are 15 residues in the CDR3. Germline V CDR1 and CDR2: MDHEN, SYDVKM. Trimming took 3 bases from V and 0 from J; bases not matched to a gene: 2. Sorted-subset replicate PCRs used roughly 210 ng of genomic DNA. This amount corresponded to 33,000 or so T cell genomes. Only in-frame clones appear in the TCRdb table, and some are missing; sequencing was by immunoSEQ multiplex PCR. Of roughly 410,000 clones listed, 96% are singletons. Specimen: memory CD8+ T cells sorted from blood. The subset here: CD45RO+ cells pooled with CCR7-negative TemRA cells. This clonotype was sampled from a man aged 30 to 39 in good health. The chain recombines TRBV28 with TRBJ1-5, with TRBD1 matching over 7 bases. The CDR3 sequence is CASSFSGGSNQPQHF. The CDR3 DNA follows: TGTGCCAGCAGTTTTTCAGGGGGTAGCAATCAGCCCCAGCATTTT.